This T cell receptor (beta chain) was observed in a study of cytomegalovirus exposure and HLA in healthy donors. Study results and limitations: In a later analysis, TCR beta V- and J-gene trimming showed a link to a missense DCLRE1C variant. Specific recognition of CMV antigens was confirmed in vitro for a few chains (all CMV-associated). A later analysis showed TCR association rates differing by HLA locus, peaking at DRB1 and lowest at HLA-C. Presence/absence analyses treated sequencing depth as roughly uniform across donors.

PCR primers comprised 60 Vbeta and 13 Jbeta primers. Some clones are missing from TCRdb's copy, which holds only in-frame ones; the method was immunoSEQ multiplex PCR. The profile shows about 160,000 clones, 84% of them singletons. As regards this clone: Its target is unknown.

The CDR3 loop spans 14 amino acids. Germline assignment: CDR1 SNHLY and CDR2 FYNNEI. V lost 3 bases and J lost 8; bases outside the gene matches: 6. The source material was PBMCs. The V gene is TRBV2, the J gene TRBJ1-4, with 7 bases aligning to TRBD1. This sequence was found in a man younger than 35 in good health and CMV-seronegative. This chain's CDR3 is CASSDRQGEEKLFF. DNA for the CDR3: TGTGCCAGCAGTGATAGACAGGGCGAGGAAAAACTGTTTTTT.